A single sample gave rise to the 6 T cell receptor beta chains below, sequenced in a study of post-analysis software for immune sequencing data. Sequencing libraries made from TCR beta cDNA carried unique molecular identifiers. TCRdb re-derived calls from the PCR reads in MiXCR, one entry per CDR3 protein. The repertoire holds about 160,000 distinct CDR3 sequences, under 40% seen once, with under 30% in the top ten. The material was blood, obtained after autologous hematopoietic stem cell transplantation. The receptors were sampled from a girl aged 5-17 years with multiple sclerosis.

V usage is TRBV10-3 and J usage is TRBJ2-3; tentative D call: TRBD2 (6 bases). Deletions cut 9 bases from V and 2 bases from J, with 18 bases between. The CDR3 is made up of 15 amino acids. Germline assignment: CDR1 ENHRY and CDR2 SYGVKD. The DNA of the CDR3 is TGTGCCATTGGTACGGGAGAGGGTATCACAGATACGCAGTATTTT. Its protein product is CAIGTGEGITDTQYF.

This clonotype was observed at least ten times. In DNA form, the CDR3 reads TGTGCCAGCAGGGGAACGTTTCTTCCACCCCTCCACTTT. This gives the protein CASRGTFLPPLHF. The chain employs TRBV12-3 or TRBV12-4 and TRBJ1-6; D is undetermined. The V gene lost 6 bases and the J gene lost 11 bases, with 14 bases spanning the gap. The CDR3 length is 13 residues.

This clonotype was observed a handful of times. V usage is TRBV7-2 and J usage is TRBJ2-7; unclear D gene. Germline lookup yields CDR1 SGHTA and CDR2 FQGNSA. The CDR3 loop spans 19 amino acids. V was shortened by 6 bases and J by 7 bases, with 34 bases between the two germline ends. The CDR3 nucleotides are TGTGCCAGCAGTCGATGGGGTCAACGACTCCTTTACCTTACATCGGAGCAGTACTTC. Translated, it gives CASSRWGQRLLYLTSEQYF.

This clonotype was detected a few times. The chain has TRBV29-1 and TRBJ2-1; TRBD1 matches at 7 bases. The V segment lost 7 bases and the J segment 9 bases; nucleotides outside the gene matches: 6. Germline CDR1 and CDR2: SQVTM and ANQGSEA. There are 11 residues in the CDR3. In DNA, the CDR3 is TGCAGCGCTAAATCAGGGGGTGAGCAGTTCTTC. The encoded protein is CSAKSGGEQFF.

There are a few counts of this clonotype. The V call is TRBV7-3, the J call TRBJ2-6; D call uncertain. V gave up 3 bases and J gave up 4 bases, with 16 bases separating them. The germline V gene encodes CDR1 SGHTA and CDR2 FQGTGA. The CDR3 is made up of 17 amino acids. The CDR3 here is CASSLNPPSSGANVLTF. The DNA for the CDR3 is TGTGCCAGCAGCTTGAACCCACCATCAAGCGGGGCCAACGTCCTGACTTTC.

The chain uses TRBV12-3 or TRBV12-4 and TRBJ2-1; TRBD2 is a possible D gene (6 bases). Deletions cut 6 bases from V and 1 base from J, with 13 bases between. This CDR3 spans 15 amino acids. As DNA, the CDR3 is TGTGCCAGCAGGACTAGGTCCGGGTCCTACAATGAGCAGTTCTTC. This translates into CASRTRSGSYNEQFF.